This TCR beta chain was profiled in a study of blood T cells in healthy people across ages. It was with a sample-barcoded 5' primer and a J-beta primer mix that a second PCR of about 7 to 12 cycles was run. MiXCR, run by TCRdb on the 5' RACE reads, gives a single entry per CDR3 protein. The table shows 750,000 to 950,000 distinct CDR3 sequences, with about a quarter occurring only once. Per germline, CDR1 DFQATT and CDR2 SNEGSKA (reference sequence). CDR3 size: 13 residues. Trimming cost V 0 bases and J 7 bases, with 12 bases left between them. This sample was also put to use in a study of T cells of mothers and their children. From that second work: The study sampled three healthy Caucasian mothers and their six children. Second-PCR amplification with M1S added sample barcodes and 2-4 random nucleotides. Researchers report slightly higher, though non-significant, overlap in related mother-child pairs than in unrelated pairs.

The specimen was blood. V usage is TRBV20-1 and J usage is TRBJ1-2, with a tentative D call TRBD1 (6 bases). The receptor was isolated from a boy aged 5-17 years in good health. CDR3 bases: TGCAGTGCTAGAGAAACAGGGAGTTCTGGCTACACCTTC. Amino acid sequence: CSARETGSSGYTF.